This T cell receptor (beta chain) is drawn from a study of cytomegalovirus exposure and HLA in healthy donors (dated by TCRdb to about 2017). A note on the overall study: An earlier analysis of 587 of the donors reported about 250 Gb of sequence data and around 120 million unique TCR beta sequences from about 179 million T cells. An early release that covered around 590 HLA-typed donors contained around 300 gigabases of sequencing data and approximately 85 million unique TCR sequences. Among the roughly 400 genotyped donors, around 81% belonged to the genetic ancestry cluster associated with self-reported Caucasian donors. The aim of the study was to test whether cataloging public T cell receptors could identify signatures of past pathogen exposure. The T cell repertoires of around 730 subjects were profiled by immunosequencing and related to cytomegalovirus serostatus. Besides the first cohort of some 670 subjects, a separate validation cohort made up of 120 different subjects was used. To predict cytomegalovirus infection status, the study brought together high-throughput TCR immunosequencing, statistical association of individual TCRs with disease status, and machine learning. A later analysis re-examined previously published TCR beta repertoires from about 670 donors and added high-resolution HLA genotyping to investigate patterns of TCR occurrence. In the later analysis, no new phenotypic data were used to find candidate immune exposures; instead, reliance was placed on TCR beta sequences and their occurrence across donors. An earlier analysis of nearly 600 of the donors applied high-throughput TCR beta sequencing to assess whether each TCR beta V gene segment acted as functional or pseudogenic. Donor age, sex, ethnicity and CMV serostatus were collected together with the repertoire data. Genome-wide SNP genotypes for about 60% of the 666 donors were used in a later genetic analysis, which treated that subset as a discovery cohort. All discovery cohort repertoires had been generated on a single sequencing platform. HLA typing covered class I and class II loci at four-digit resolution. Typing coverage differed by locus: A, B, C, DRB1 and DQB1 were typed in roughly 620-640 donors, DQA1 in about 500, DPA1 in some 570, and DPB1 in 400 to 480. Several DR-DQ haplotypes were treated as single units for association and clustering because of strong linkage in the cohort. Among 398 genotyped donors of the cohort, an average of about 240,000 unique TCR beta nucleotide sequences were sequenced per donor, about a sixth of them non-productive.

As for this clone: The clone's antigen remains unknown. No quality values exist for individual bases; no much larger clone is one base distant.

The cohort comprised 670 or so healthy bone marrow donors. At the time of sampling, every cohort member was nominally healthy, though immune exposures that went unrecorded were likely present. The donor tested CMV seronegative and was one of the 352 seronegative cohort members. A peripheral blood sample was collected from each donor, and TCR beta sequencing was performed on peripheral blood mononuclear cells. The Qiagen DNeasy Blood Extraction Kit was used to extract genomic DNA from the blood cell samples. After removal of 1 base from V and 9 bases from J, the junction retains 7 bases not matched to a gene. The CDR3 goes from the cysteine to the phenylalanine over 14 residues. The read is trimmed to its CDR3 DNA, 42 bases read in frame from base 1. CDR1 and CDR2, looked up from the germline V gene, are LGHNT and FRNRAP. Library construction relied on the immunoSEQ multiplex PCR assay. The multiplex PCR relied on a mix of 60 forward primers for TCR Vbeta segments and 13 reverse primers for TCR Jbeta segments. A multiplex PCR assay on genomic DNA amplified the CDR3 region of rearranged TCR beta genes. The Illumina HiSeq System was used to sequence the amplified TCR beta libraries as 87-base-pair reads. Under the source paper's analysis protocol: A later analysis counted approximately 84 million unique TCR beta chains across the roughly 700 repertoires, and some 11 million of these chains were shared by at least two donors. A nearest-neighbor algorithm error-corrected the raw reads and collapsed the reads into unique sequences, merging closely related sequences to remove PCR and sequencing errors. To assign V, D and J gene segments, CDR3 sequences were aligned to IMGT reference sequences. For a sequence to be retained, at least a six-nucleotide match to both a V gene segment and a J gene segment was required. A rearrangement was called productive if the CDR3 had no stop codons and remained in frame with V and J, and every other rearrangement was called non-productive. CDR3 was defined according to IMGT convention as the region running from the second conserved V-encoded cysteine to the conserved J-encoded phenylalanine. The earlier analysis of about 560 of the donors excluded any sequence lacking an unambiguous match to a single V gene segment. In an earlier analysis of a few hundred of the donors, V segments were called functional above 56.7% productive rearrangements and were called segregating when the between-donor standard deviation exceeded 5%. A statistical classification framework was built to diagnose cytomegalovirus status from the catalog of TCR beta chain sequences. A later analysis assigned V and J genes by comparing TCR nucleotide sequences with IMGT/GENE-DB human TR gene sequences. Using the TCRdist pipeline, a later analysis assigned CDR3 sequences along with most-parsimonious VDJ recombination scenarios. A later analysis defined each TCR beta chain by its CDR3 amino acid sequence plus V-gene family, and excluded reads lacking a unique V-gene family. A later analysis removed 500 to 600 highly shared, low-generation-probability nucleotide sequences to deal with suspected cross-contamination and a sequencing artifact. A later analysis calculated a clonal expansion index for each public chain from normalized within-repertoire ranks of inferred template counts. Generation probabilities in a later analysis came from a VDJ recombination model fitted to out-of-frame rearrangements, and those results were checked against IGoR. Hypergeometric tests were used in a later analysis to score TCR-TCR, TCR-HLA and TCR-CMV co-occurrence, with a repertoire-size bias correction applied to the TCR pairs. In a later analysis, false discovery rates were estimated by permuting HLA or CMV assignments 20 times. In a later analysis, co-occurring TCRs were grouped using DBSCAN, and TCRdist sequence similarity was added for clustering within HLA-allele-positive subsets. Repertoires with fewer than 30,000 or more than 120,000 public chains, plus five repertoires with anomalous nucleotide sharing, were excluded from co-occurrence clustering. TCRdb carries this immuneACCESS record with in-frame sequences only. Its versions omit some clonotypes, under half of them owing to an unresolved V gene in the studies checked, with the rest unexplained. From that table come the V and J calls and clone size; the DNA was used to work out D and trimming. A total of around 200,000 clones appear in this sample, approximately 84% of them only once. The biggest ten clones account for around 4% of the sample.

What the study reported, not specific to this receptor: Because the 87-base-pair reads could not distinguish some IMGT-functional V segments, including TRBV6-2 and TRBV6-3, those segments were excluded. A later analysis associated 17,000 or so TCR beta sequences with specific HLA alleles at a false discovery rate of 0.05. For the cohort, immune exposure information was limited to CMV serostatus. An earlier analysis of 587 of the donors showed that most TCR beta V segments appeared in productive rearrangements either about 87% or about 30% of the time, which broadly matched IMGT annotations. A few of the identified cytomegalovirus-associated TCR beta chains were confirmed in vitro to be specific for cytomegalovirus antigens. V-gene and J-gene trimming of TCR beta chains was associated with a missense DCLRE1C variant in a later genetic analysis, and the association was replicated in an independent cohort. According to the authors, the approach could potentially be generalized to other disease states and immunological phenotypes. According to a later analysis, most CMV-associated TCR beta chains appeared to be HLA-restricted, and the HLA associations seemed to be driven largely by CMV exposure. Only TCR beta chains were sequenced in this cohort, and the absence of alpha or paired-chain data limited detectable features. Most TCR sequences were observed very rarely across donors, whereas some public TCRs were present in many individuals. The classifier was reported to diagnose cytomegalovirus status with high specificity and sensitivity in both the original cohort and the validation cohort. Because counts were too low, fewer than 20 rarely observed V segments, including chromosome 9 orphons, were excluded from the earlier analysis of 587 of the donors. Compared with the roughly 670-donor mean, donors in an Asian-associated ancestry cluster had fewer N-insertions in productive TCRs, according to a later genetic analysis. A total of 150 to 200 TCR beta chains were listed by the study as associated with cytomegalovirus. Presence/absence analyses assumed roughly uniform sequencing depth across donors, an assumption that may not hold. When HLA alleles, especially DR and DQ, strongly co-occurred, TCR associations were difficult to assign to individual alleles. In a later analysis, several top co-occurrence clusters were reported to appear linked to parvovirus B19, influenza, CMV and Epstein-Barr virus. A further reported finding was that TCR beta sequences accurately predicted the HLA-A and HLA-B alleles for most subjects in the first cohort. Correlated functional status among segregating V segments might reflect linkage disequilibrium, but an unknown experimental factor could not be ruled out. Because some donors lacked HLA typing at each locus, the association tests relied only on the typed subset. According to a later analysis, TCR association rates differed among HLA loci, with DRB1 alleles showing the most associated TCRs and HLA-C alleles showing the fewest. A group of highly shared sequence variants was considered likely to be a technical artifact of the sequencing pipeline. In a later analysis, HLA-associated TCR beta chains were found to be more clonally expanded and to have lower generation probabilities than equally common non-associated chains.

This clonotype was sampled from a man aged 50 to 60 in good health and CMV-seronegative. The sequencing sample was made of PBMCs. The chain was built from TRBV12-5 and TRBJ2-5, with 8 bases in between that match TRBD1. The nucleotide sequence is given as TGTGCTAGTGGTTTGGGCAGGGGGCAGCTGGCCCAGTACTTC. This encodes CASGLGRGQLAQYF.